This record concerns one T cell receptor (beta chain) sequence. Its specificity is not known. The assay was immunoSEQ multiplex PCR, and TCRdb's table has in-frame clones only and misses some. The repertoire includes 1,000 or so clones, 70% to 90% of them detected once, and approximately 4% sits in the top ten. The time point was: 2015-2016 season, 7 days after influenza vaccination. Adults were given seasonal inactivated influenza vaccine, and blood CD4 subsets were sorted before and after vaccination. Sorted cTfh were non-naive CD4+CXCR5+PD-1+, either ICOS+CD38+ or ICOS-CD38-. The CDR3 runs to 19 residues. The V end was cut by 0 bases, the J end by 1 base, with 16 bases between. Germline CDR1 MNHNS, CDR2 SASEGT. The data derive from a study of follicular helper T cells after annual influenza vaccination. Study as a whole: For some subjects, blood spans the 2013-2014, 2014-2015 and 2015-2016 annual vaccinations.

Study-level results: Plasmablast frequency change correlated with clonality change in ICOS+CD38+ cTfh.

The chain recombines TRBV6-1 with TRBJ2-6; D might be TRBD2 (7 bases). The specimen was CXCR5+ CD38- circulating T follicular helper cells from blood, collected 7 days after influenza vaccination. Subset of the sample: circulating Tfh, non-naive CD4+CXCR5+PD-1+ (ICOS+CD38+ or ICOS-CD38-). The clonotype comes from an adult who received the influenza vaccine. The CDR3 DNA reads TGTGCCAGCAGTGAAGCCTTTGGGGGGGCGCGGTCTGGGGCCAACGTCCTGACTTTC. It translates to CASSEAFGGARSGANVLTF.